The rows below give T cell receptor beta chains drawn from one sample of a study of T cell changes during pregnancy in multiple sclerosis. Here immunoSEQ multiplex PCR was the method, and the copy in TCRdb shows in-frame clones only, minus some. This table has fewer than 45,000 clones, around nine tenths appearing once. The material was CD4+ T cells from peripheral blood mononuclear cells, obtained after pregnancy. Receptors were obtained from a female donor in good health, enrolled as a control in a pregnancy study. Each CDR3 is given with its conserved first and last residue. The D gene is left open where the match is weak. The size field is filled for only some rows; it gives once, few, many or a size class.

clone_size d_call j_call v_call cdr3_aa cdr3_nt
NA NA TRBJ2-1 TRBV9 CASSVGLQNEQFF TGTGCCAGCAGCGTAGGGCTGCAGAATGAGCAGTTCTTC
NA NA TRBJ2-1 TRBV29-1 CSVVNREQFF TGCAGCGTTGTCAACAGGGAGCAGTTCTTC
NA NA TRBJ2-7 TRBV29-1 CSVDGGDSYEQYF TGCAGCGTTGACGGGGGTGACTCCTACGAGCAGTACTTC
NA TRBD2 TRBJ2-3 TRBV10-3 CAISGTSGRGTDTQYF TGTGCCATCAGTGGGACTAGCGGGAGGGGCACAGATACGCAGTATTTT
NA TRBD2 TRBJ2-3 TRBV7-3 CASSSSPGTSGRREPTDTQYF TGTGCCAGCAGCTCCTCCCCCGGGACTAGCGGGAGAAGGGAACCCACAGATACGCAGTATTTT
NA TRBD2 TRBJ2-1 TRBV4-3 CASSQGGSGVYNEQFF TGCGCCAGCAGCCAAGGTGGTAGCGGGGTCTACAATGAGCAGTTCTTC
NA TRBD2 TRBJ2-5 TRBV7-9 CASSLAGTSAGETQYF TGTGCCAGCAGCTTAGCCGGGACTAGCGCCGGGGAGACCCAGTACTTC
NA TRBD1 TRBJ1-4 TRBV5-5 CASSLGTGSEKLFF TGTGCCAGCAGCTTGGGGACAGGGAGCGAAAAACTGTTTTTT
NA TRBD1 TRBJ2-3 TRBV5-6 CASSGDRSDTQYF TGTGCCAGCAGCGGGGACAGGTCAGATACGCAGTATTTT
once NA TRBJ1-2 TRBV6-5 CATKKQGPNYGYTF TGTGCCACCAAGAAACAGGGTCCTAACTATGGCTACACCTTC
once NA TRBJ2-1 TRBV6-5 CASSYPGRNEQFF TGTGCCAGCAGTTACCCGGGGAGGAATGAGCAGTTCTTC
NA NA TRBJ1-2 TRBV5-1 CASNEQGTLSGYTF TGCGCCAGCAACGAACAGGGAACCCTCTCTGGCTACACCTTC
NA TRBD1 TRBJ1-1 TRBV9 CASRQGLSNTEAFF TGTGCCAGCAGACAGGGGTTATCGAACACTGAAGCTTTCTTT
NA NA TRBJ2-7 TRBV6-5 CASSYLAAIGNEQYF TGTGCCAGCAGTTACTTAGCGGCCATTGGAAACGAGCAGTACTTC
NA TRBD1 TRBJ2-3 TRBV12-5 CASGLATGGADTQYF TGTGCTAGTGGTTTGGCCACAGGGGGAGCAGATACGCAGTATTTT
once NA TRBJ1-1 TRBV27 CASTKWGGTEAFF TGTGCCAGCACTAAATGGGGGGGTACTGAAGCTTTCTTT
NA NA TRBJ2-6 TRBV7-2 CASSSLGANVLTF TGTGCCAGCAGTTCACTCGGGGCCAACGTCCTGACTTTC
NA TRBD2 TRBJ2-1 TRBV11-2 CASSLGGGSYNEQFF TGTGCCAGCAGCTTAGGCGGGGGCTCCTACAATGAGCAGTTCTTC
NA NA TRBJ1-1 TRBV7-2 CASSADSMNTEAFF TGTGCCAGCAGCGCGGACAGCATGAACACTGAAGCTTTCTTT
NA NA TRBJ2-3 TRBV7-7 CASSLGAGDTQYF TGTGCTAGCAGCTTAGGAGCTGGAGATACGCAGTATTTT
NA TRBD1 TRBJ1-5 TRBV29-1 CSFGGTGDQPQHF TGCAGCTTCGGTGGGACAGGCGACCAGCCCCAGCATTTT
NA TRBD1 TRBJ1-1 TRBV28 CASSLPQGGTEAFF TGTGCCAGCAGTTTACCCCAGGGGGGCACTGAAGCTTTCTTT
NA NA TRBJ2-6 TRBV19 CASSIGPGSSGANVLTF TGTGCCAGTAGTATAGGTCCGGGAAGCTCTGGGGCCAACGTCCTGACTTTC
NA TRBD2 TRBJ2-3 TRBV7-2 CASSLVGGGATQYF TGTGCCAGCAGCTTAGTGGGCGGGGGGGCTACGCAGTATTTT
NA NA TRBJ2-7 TRBV12-2 CASRLPTLTSAGEQYF TGTGCAAGTCGCTTACCCACTCTAACTAGTGCTGGCGAGCAGTACTTC
NA NA TRBJ1-6 TRBV5-1 CASTSSGQGGSPLHF TGCGCCAGCACCTCAAGCGGGCAGGGCGGGTCACCCCTCCACTTT
NA TRBD2 TRBJ2-1 TRBV2 CASKEVAGGYNEQFF TGTGCCAGCAAAGAGGTAGCGGGGGGGTACAATGAGCAGTTCTTC
NA NA TRBJ2-5 TRBV11-2 CASSSGSPSLKETQYF TGTGCCAGCAGCTCCGGTAGCCCGTCCCTAAAAGAGACCCAGTACTTC
once NA TRBJ2-7 TRBV4-2 CASSQEDSTFSYEQYF TGTGCCAGCAGCCAAGAGGACAGTACTTTCTCCTACGAGCAGTACTTC
NA NA TRBJ1-4 TRBV4-3 CASSPTPPGPNEKLFF TGCGCCAGCAGCCCCACCCCCCCGGGTCCTAATGAAAAACTGTTTTTT
NA NA TRBJ1-1 TRBV18 CASSPPLTDTIAFF TGTGCCAGCTCACCACCGTTAACCGACACGATAGCTTTCTTT